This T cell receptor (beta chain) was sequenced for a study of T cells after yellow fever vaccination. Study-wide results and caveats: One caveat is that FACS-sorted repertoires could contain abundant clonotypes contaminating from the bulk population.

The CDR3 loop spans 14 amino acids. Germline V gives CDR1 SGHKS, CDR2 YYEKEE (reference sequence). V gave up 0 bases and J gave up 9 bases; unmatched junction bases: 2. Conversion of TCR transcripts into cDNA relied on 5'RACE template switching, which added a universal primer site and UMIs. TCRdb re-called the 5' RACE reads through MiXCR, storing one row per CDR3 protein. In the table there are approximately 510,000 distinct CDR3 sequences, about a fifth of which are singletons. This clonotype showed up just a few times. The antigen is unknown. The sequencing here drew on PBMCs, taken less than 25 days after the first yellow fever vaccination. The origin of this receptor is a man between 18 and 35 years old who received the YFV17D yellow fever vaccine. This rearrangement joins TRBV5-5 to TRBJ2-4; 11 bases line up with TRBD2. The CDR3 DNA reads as TGTGCCAGCAGCTTGGATCTAGCGGGAGGCATTCAGTACTTC. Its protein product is CASSLDLAGGIQYF.